A selection of T cell receptor beta chains follows, all from one sample in a study of shared clonotypes between healthy human individuals. Clones were read by immunoSEQ multiplex PCR, and TCRdb kept only the in-frame ones, dropping some. Among millions of clones listed, about 95% were seen once. The sequenced material came from naive CD8+ T cells sorted from blood. These receptors all come from a man aged 18 to 30 in good health. Each CDR3 is given with its conserved first and last residue. The order of the fields is V gene, D gene, clone size, J gene, CDR3 DNA, CDR3 protein. The D gene is left open where the match is weak. Size tells how often a clone was seen (once, few, many) or the class of an expanded clone, and some rows leave it out.

V gene: TRBV13; D gene: NA; clone size: NA; J gene: TRBJ2-7; CDR3 DNA: TGTGCCAGCAGCTTTAGTAGCTACGAGCAGTACTTC; CDR3 protein: CASSFSSYEQYF
V gene: TRBV30; D gene: NA; clone size: NA; J gene: TRBJ2-7; CDR3 DNA: TGTGCCTGGGGGTTCGGGACCTTCGCCTACGAGCAGTACTTC; CDR3 protein: CAWGFGTFAYEQYF
V gene: TRBV27; D gene: NA; clone size: NA; J gene: TRBJ2-7; CDR3 DNA: TGTGCCAGCAGATTATCACCCGGGACTGGGCGCTACGAGCAGTACTTC; CDR3 protein: CASRLSPGTGRYEQYF
V gene: TRBV6-5; D gene: TRBD1; clone size: NA; J gene: TRBJ2-7; CDR3 DNA: TGTGCCAGCAGTAAGACAGGGGGCGGCTCGAGCGAGCAGTACTTC; CDR3 protein: CASSKTGGGSSEQYF
V gene: TRBV18; D gene: NA; clone size: NA; J gene: TRBJ2-1; CDR3 DNA: TGTGCCAGCTCACCCCTCAGGTCGGAACACAATGAGCAGTTCTTC; CDR3 protein: CASSPLRSEHNEQFF
V gene: TRBV9; D gene: TRBD2; clone size: NA; J gene: TRBJ2-1; CDR3 DNA: TGTGCCAGCAGCGTAGCTCGGGGGGGCCTTTACAATGAGCAGTTCTTC; CDR3 protein: CASSVARGGLYNEQFF
V gene: TRBV18; D gene: NA; clone size: NA; J gene: TRBJ2-7; CDR3 DNA: TGTGCCAGCTCACCACCTGATTCGCTTTACGAGCAGTACTTC; CDR3 protein: CASSPPDSLYEQYF
V gene: TRBV6-1; D gene: NA; clone size: NA; J gene: TRBJ2-7; CDR3 DNA: TGTGCCAGCATCGCGACACGGGCCTACGAGCAGTACTTC; CDR3 protein: CASIATRAYEQYF
V gene: TRBV27; D gene: NA; clone size: NA; J gene: TRBJ2-7; CDR3 DNA: TGTGCCAGCAGTTTTATCGGGTCTCCCGGGGAGCAGTACTTC; CDR3 protein: CASSFIGSPGEQYF
V gene: TRBV5-1; D gene: TRBD2; clone size: NA; J gene: TRBJ2-7; CDR3 DNA: TGCGCCAGCAGCTCCGGGGGGAACTACGAGCAGTACTTC; CDR3 protein: CASSSGGNYEQYF
V gene: TRBV9; D gene: NA; clone size: few; J gene: TRBJ2-5; CDR3 DNA: TGTGCCAGCAGCGTAGACGGGACAACCCAAGAGACCCAGTACTTC; CDR3 protein: CASSVDGTTQETQYF
V gene: TRBV4-3; D gene: NA; clone size: NA; J gene: TRBJ2-1; CDR3 DNA: TGCGCCAGCAGCCAAGATAATGTGGAGGGTTGGGATGAGCAGTTCTTC; CDR3 protein: CASSQDNVEGWDEQFF
V gene: TRBV27; D gene: TRBD1; clone size: NA; J gene: TRBJ1-6; CDR3 DNA: TGTGCCAGCAGTGCCGGGACAGCCTATAATTCACCCCTCCACTTT; CDR3 protein: CASSAGTAYNSPLHF
V gene: TRBV20-1; D gene: TRBD2; clone size: NA; J gene: TRBJ2-7; CDR3 DNA: TGCAGTGCTAGGAATAGCGGGGAACAGTACTTC; CDR3 protein: CSARNSGEQYF
V gene: TRBV5-8; D gene: TRBD2; clone size: NA; J gene: TRBJ2-5; CDR3 DNA: TGTGCCAGCAGCTCCGCGATCGAGCGGGGCCTCCAAGAGACCCAGTACTTC; CDR3 protein: CASSSAIERGLQETQYF
V gene: TRBV11-2; D gene: NA; clone size: once; J gene: TRBJ1-6; CDR3 DNA: TGTGCCAGCAGCTTAGTCGGGGTTGGGGATTCACCCCTCCACTTT; CDR3 protein: CASSLVGVGDSPLHF
V gene: TRBV4-1; D gene: NA; clone size: NA; J gene: TRBJ2-2; CDR3 DNA: TGCGCCAGCAGCCAGGAAAACACCGGGGAGCTGTTTTTT; CDR3 protein: CASSQENTGELFF
V gene: TRBV10-3; D gene: TRBD2; clone size: NA; J gene: TRBJ2-4; CDR3 DNA: TGTGCCATCAGTGACAACCTGATAACCGGGACTAGCGGAATCCTAGCCAAAAACATTCAGTACTTC; CDR3 protein: CAISDNLITGTSGILAKNIQYF
V gene: TRBV28; D gene: TRBD1; clone size: NA; J gene: TRBJ2-1; CDR3 DNA: TGTGCCAGCAGTCTGGACAGGCAAAAGCAGTTCTTC; CDR3 protein: CASSLDRQKQFF
V gene: TRBV2; D gene: NA; clone size: NA; J gene: TRBJ2-7; CDR3 DNA: TGTGCCAGCATTCCTGACTCGGATACCTCCTACGAGCAGTACTTC; CDR3 protein: CASIPDSDTSYEQYF
V gene: TRBV4-1; D gene: NA; clone size: NA; J gene: TRBJ2-7; CDR3 DNA: TGCGCCAGCAGCCAAGAGGGGTTAGTGGGAAACAGTCCAATTTCCTACGAGCAGTACTTC; CDR3 protein: CASSQEGLVGNSPISYEQYF
V gene: TRBV10-2; D gene: NA; clone size: few; J gene: TRBJ1-1; CDR3 DNA: TGCGCCAGCTTGGCGGCTATGAACACTGAAGCTTTCTTT; CDR3 protein: CASLAAMNTEAFF
V gene: TRBV4-3; D gene: NA; clone size: NA; J gene: TRBJ1-5; CDR3 DNA: TGCGCCAGCAGCCAAGATTGGGCAAACAATCAGCCCCAGCATTTT; CDR3 protein: CASSQDWANNQPQHF
V gene: TRBV12-5; D gene: NA; clone size: NA; J gene: TRBJ1-1; CDR3 DNA: TGTGCTAGTGCCTTGGGGGTGCAGGGTGAAGCTTTCTTT; CDR3 protein: CASALGVQGEAFF
V gene: TRBV5-8; D gene: TRBD1; clone size: once; J gene: TRBJ2-7; CDR3 DNA: TGTGCCAGCAGCGACGGACAGGGCGTAAGCTACGAGCAGTACTTC; CDR3 protein: CASSDGQGVSYEQYF
V gene: TRBV5-1; D gene: NA; clone size: NA; J gene: TRBJ1-1; CDR3 DNA: TGCGCCAGCAGCTTGTTCCAGGGTGAAGCTTTCTTT; CDR3 protein: CASSLFQGEAFF
V gene: TRBV6-1; D gene: NA; clone size: NA; J gene: TRBJ2-5; CDR3 DNA: TGTGCCAGCAGTGAAAGGTTGGGGGTCCCGGAGACCCAGTACTTC; CDR3 protein: CASSERLGVPETQYF
V gene: TRBV7-8; D gene: NA; clone size: NA; J gene: TRBJ2-7; CDR3 DNA: TGTGCCAGCAGTCCGACTAGCTACGAGCAGTACTTC; CDR3 protein: CASSPTSYEQYF
V gene: TRBV5-4; D gene: NA; clone size: NA; J gene: TRBJ2-7; CDR3 DNA: TGTGCCAGCAGCTCCTCTGGAGGACCGATGCAGTACTTC; CDR3 protein: CASSSSGGPMQYF
V gene: TRBV5-4; D gene: TRBD2; clone size: NA; J gene: TRBJ2-5; CDR3 DNA: TGTGCCAGCAGCTCGGGACTAGCGGGAGAGGCGGAGACCCAGTACTTC; CDR3 protein: CASSSGLAGEAETQYF
V gene: TRBV29-1; D gene: NA; clone size: NA; J gene: TRBJ2-1; CDR3 DNA: TGCAGCGTGAAGGGTCTGGGTGTGTACAATGAGCAGTTCTTC; CDR3 protein: CSVKGLGVYNEQFF
V gene: TRBV28; D gene: NA; clone size: NA; J gene: TRBJ1-6; CDR3 DNA: TGTGCCAGCAGTTTCGGGGGTGACAATTCACCCCTCCACTTT; CDR3 protein: CASSFGGDNSPLHF
V gene: TRBV6-1; D gene: TRBD2; clone size: NA; J gene: TRBJ2-7; CDR3 DNA: TGTGCCAGCAGCGCGGGACTAGCGGGTATCTACGAGCAGTACTTC; CDR3 protein: CASSAGLAGIYEQYF
V gene: TRBV30; D gene: NA; clone size: NA; J gene: TRBJ2-2; CDR3 DNA: TGTGCCTGGAGTAGGCCAGGGACCGGGGAGCTGTTTTTT; CDR3 protein: CAWSRPGTGELFF
V gene: TRBV4-1; D gene: NA; clone size: NA; J gene: TRBJ2-5; CDR3 DNA: TGCGCCAGCAGCCATGACGGGGAAGAGACCCAGTACTTC; CDR3 protein: CASSHDGEETQYF
V gene: TRBV2; D gene: NA; clone size: NA; J gene: TRBJ1-6; CDR3 DNA: TGTGCCAGCCTTGTCGTAAAAACGGGACTCCCGGACTATTCACCCCTCCACTTT; CDR3 protein: CASLVVKTGLPDYSPLHF
V gene: TRBV29-1; D gene: NA; clone size: once; J gene: TRBJ2-3; CDR3 DNA: TGCAGCGTTGAATATTGGGACACATCACCTTACACAGATACGCAGTATTTT; CDR3 protein: CSVEYWDTSPYTDTQYF
V gene: TRBV7-9; D gene: NA; clone size: NA; J gene: TRBJ2-2; CDR3 DNA: TGTGCCAGCAGCTCCGACTCCGACACCGGGGAGCTGTTTTTT; CDR3 protein: CASSSDSDTGELFF
V gene: TRBV5-4; D gene: NA; clone size: NA; J gene: TRBJ1-5; CDR3 DNA: TGTGCCAGCAGCTCGCAGGGAGGCCCCCAGCATTTT; CDR3 protein: CASSSQGGPQHF
V gene: TRBV9; D gene: NA; clone size: NA; J gene: TRBJ2-7; CDR3 DNA: TGTGCCAGCAGCGTAGACGGGACCGCCTCCTACGAGCAGTACTTC; CDR3 protein: CASSVDGTASYEQYF
V gene: TRBV7-9; D gene: NA; clone size: NA; J gene: TRBJ1-1; CDR3 DNA: TGTGCCAGCAGCCCAGGGTCCGGAATGAACACTGAAGCTTTCTTT; CDR3 protein: CASSPGSGMNTEAFF
V gene: TRBV6-1; D gene: NA; clone size: NA; J gene: TRBJ2-6; CDR3 DNA: TGTGCCAGCAGTGAATATGGTTTCTCTGGGGCCAACGTCCTGACTTTC; CDR3 protein: CASSEYGFSGANVLTF
V gene: TRBV27; D gene: NA; clone size: NA; J gene: TRBJ2-1; CDR3 DNA: TGTGCCAGCAGCCCCATGTACAGGGTGGTGGGTCCCCACGCTGAGCAGTTCTTC; CDR3 protein: CASSPMYRVVGPHAEQFF
V gene: TRBV9; D gene: NA; clone size: few; J gene: TRBJ1-2; CDR3 DNA: TGTGCCAGCAGCTTTACGGACAGACCAGACTTAGGCTACACCTTC; CDR3 protein: CASSFTDRPDLGYTF
V gene: TRBV7-9; D gene: NA; clone size: NA; J gene: TRBJ1-2; CDR3 DNA: TGTGCCAGCAGCTTAAGTGAATTTGTTAACTATGGCTACACCTTC; CDR3 protein: CASSLSEFVNYGYTF
V gene: TRBV7-9; D gene: NA; clone size: NA; J gene: TRBJ2-7; CDR3 DNA: TGTGCCAGCAGCTTAGTGGACGGACTCTACGAGCAGTACTTC; CDR3 protein: CASSLVDGLYEQYF